This TCR beta chain was sequenced in a study of CD8+CD57+ T cells in acquired aplastic anemia. The wider study: Across the sorted CD4+ and CD8+ cells, DNA amounts averaged 3.2 ug.

Profiles of TCR beta VDJ and CDR3 were generated from a genomic DNA template. From the reads, TCRdb called clonotypes with MiXCR, one entry per CDR3 protein. The data show more than 100,000 distinct CDR3 sequences, with 48% seen just once and roughly 2.7% held by the top ten. CDR1 and CDR2 from the germline V gene are MNHEY and SMNVEV (reference sequence). The CDR3 spans 18 residues. Germline trimming cut 5 bases from V and 1 base from J; bases unmatched to any gene: 12. Material for sequencing was sorted CD4+, CD8+, or CD8+CD57+ T cells (not recorded which) from PBMCs. The source is a human donor in good health, serving as a control. The chain couples TRBV27 to TRBJ2-5; TRBD1 aligns across 11 bases. The CDR3 DNA follows: TGTGCCAGCAGTCCTAGGTCTGGGACAGGGGGTTTCCAAGAGACCCAGTACTTC. It codes for CASSPRSGTGGFQETQYF.